This entry is about one T cell receptor (beta chain). Its antigen is unknown. This sample was taken from a study of identical twins. Study-level findings and limits: Not following the same donors, the study drew its conclusions from cross-sectional statistical analysis. Out-of-frame TCR alpha sharing in monozygotic twins exceeded recombination model predictions.

TCRdb processed the 5' RACE reads anew with MiXCR; each CDR3 protein has one entry. The sample gives over 600,000 distinct CDR3 sequences, 21% of which show up once; 4% to 5.5% is in the top ten. The same data also went into a second study, on T cells expressing NK-cell markers. As reported in that work: Only alpha-beta TCR T cells were sorted in several experiments, using an anti-gamma-delta TCR antibody. Dominant NKG2C+ clonotypes in a handful of donors made up roughly 1.0-7.5% of CD8+ T cells.

The TCR originated in a woman aged 18-29 years in good health. Sequences were obtained from PBMCs.

CDR3 sequence (DNA): TGTGCCAGCAGTTTCGTTAGGACAGTTACCTACGAGCAGTACTTC. The encoded protein is CASSFVRTVTYEQYF. V gene TRBV27 combines with J gene TRBJ2-7; the D gene is possibly TRBD1 (6 bases). Looked up from germline, CDR1 is MNHEY and CDR2 is SMNVEV (reference sequence). CDR3 length: 15 residues. With 3 bases removed from V and 2 bases from J, the gap between germline ends came to 14 bases.